A single T cell receptor (beta chain) is shown here with its context. Its target is unknown. Germline V gene sequence: CDR1 SGHVS, CDR2 FNYEAQ. This CDR3 contains 13 residues. Trimming took off 6 bases at V and 9 bases at J, with 15 bases between the two ends. This sample was taken from a study of post-analysis software for immune sequencing data. In the study overall: Disease trajectories encompassed relapsing-remitting, secondary progressive and progressive-relapsing multiple sclerosis. Whole-study findings and limits: Those with multiple sclerosis, the patient group, showed significantly lower normalized Chao1 diversity than controls. Roughly five TRBV segments were more frequent in patients than controls; TRBV5-6, TRBV5-1 and TRBV20-1 belonged to this group.

Unique-molecular-identifier-tagged TCR beta cDNA libraries were used. T cells, roughly 0.85 to 10 million of them, yielded about 500,000 cDNA molecules. MiXCR, run by TCRdb on the PCR reads, gives a single entry per CDR3 protein. Of 450,000 to 650,000 distinct CDR3 sequences listed, 44% are singletons. The specimen was blood. The origin of this receptor is a girl between 5 and 17 years old with multiple sclerosis. This chain connects TRBV7-6 to TRBJ2-1; D is perhaps TRBD2 (5 bases). CDR3 nucleotides: TGTGCCAGCAGTTTCCGGACTGGCCGTGAGCAGTTCTTC. Translation: CASSFRTGREQFF.